This T cell receptor (beta chain) was recovered during a study of cytomegalovirus exposure and HLA in healthy donors. The CDR3 length is 15 residues. Deletions cut 2 bases from V and 1 base from J, with 11 bases between. CDR1 and CDR2 (germline): MNHNY, SVGAGI (reference sequence). With 60 Vbeta and 13 Jbeta primers, the PCR was carried out. Using immunoSEQ multiplex PCR, the repertoire was profiled, and TCRdb retains in-frame clones only, with some absent. The sample holds approximately 180,000 clones, about four fifths seen once. With respect to this clone: The antigen is not known.

General study findings and limits: The study carried out a later analysis of TCR beta sequences. It associated some 17,000 of them with specific HLA alleles at a false discovery rate of 0.05.

The rearrangement joins TRBV6-6 to TRBJ1-2; D gene ambiguous. The sequence was obtained from a man aged 18 to 35 in good health and CMV-seronegative. The sequenced material came from PBMCs. This CDR3 reads CASSYEGTGNYGYTF. CDR3 sequence (DNA): TGTGCCAGCAGTTACGAGGGAACCGGTAACTATGGCTACACCTTC.